The 21 T cell receptor beta chains given below trace back to one sample, sequenced in a study of blood T cell repertoires in COVID-19. TCRdb's copy holds only in-frame clones and misses some; the assay was immunoSEQ multiplex PCR. This sample has some 77,000 clones, with around 81% found just once. Sequencing was carried out using peripheral blood. These receptors were obtained from a woman aged 65 to 85 with acute or convalescent COVID-19.

The J gene is TRBJ1-3, the V gene TRBV28; D possibly corresponds to TRBD1 (5 bases). Germline CDR1 reads MDHEN; CDR2 reads SYDVKM. The V end was cut by 2 bases, the J end by 0 bases, with 32 bases between. The CDR3 sequence is 23 residues long. Here the CDR3 DNA reads TGTGCCAGCAGTTTAACTTCCGGGGGGAAAGGGGCTGCTGGGGCGAGCTCTGGAAACACCATATATTTT. As protein: CASSLTSGGKGAAGASSGNTIYF.

This chain connects TRBV6-5 to TRBJ1-3, with a possible D match to TRBD1 (6 bases). CDR1 is MNHEY, CDR2 SVGAGI, per germline. The CDR3 spans 16 residues. The V end was cut by 0 bases, the J end by 2 bases, with 11 bases between. CDR3 DNA: TGTGCCAGCAGTTACTCGAACAGGGCAACTGGAAACACCATATATTTT. This codes for CASSYSNRATGNTIYF.

The CDR3 nucleotides read TGTGCCAGCAGCCCCGACGGTCGGGAGGCTTCCCGATACAATGAGCAGTTCTTC. It specifies CASSPDGREASRYNEQFF. V is TRBV5-5 and J is TRBJ2-1; 7 bases fit TRBD2. The CDR3 extends over 18 amino acids. Germline values: CDR1 SGHKS, CDR2 YYEKEE (reference sequence). V lost 4 bases to trimming and J lost 4 bases; unmatched junction nucleotides: 17.

This clone was seen just once. The rearrangement joins TRBV15 to TRBJ2-5; weak D call: TRBD2 (6 bases). The V end lost 1 base, the J end lost 5 bases, and 8 bases lay between the germline ends. The length of the CDR3 is 13 residues. The germline V gene encodes CDR1 LNHNV and CDR2 YYDKDF (reference sequence). The CDR3 DNA follows: TGTGCCACCAGCAGAGGCGGGGTCGAGACCCAGTACTTC. This encodes CATSRGGVETQYF.

This chain links TRBV4-2 with TRBJ1-2, with 8 bases fitting TRBD1. The germline gives CDR1 LGHNA, CDR2 YNFKEQ. The CDR3 has 15 residues. V was clipped by 3 bases and J by 5 bases; unmatched bases: 8. The CDR3 is CASSQHGTGVYGYTF. CDR3 DNA: TGTGCCAGCAGCCAGCATGGGACAGGTGTTTATGGCTACACCTTC.

The chain recombines TRBV5-1 with TRBJ1-1, with TRBD1 matching 7 bases. V trimming: 6 bases; J trimming: 0 bases; junction bases outside the gene matches: 14. This CDR3 has 17 residues. Germline lookup yields CDR1 SGHRS and CDR2 YFSETQ. The CDR3 is CASTNRPGQTMNTEAFF. CDR3 bases: TGCGCCAGCACCAACAGACCGGGACAGACAATGAACACTGAAGCTTTCTTT.

The chain employs TRBV28 and TRBJ1-6; 7 nucleotides align to TRBD1. This CDR3 region has 12 residues. V gave up 8 bases and J gave up 11 bases; unmatched junction bases: 6. Germline V gene data show CDR1 as MDHEN and CDR2 as SYDVKM. This CDR3 reads CASSDRLAPLHF. The CDR3 nucleotides are TGTGCCAGCTCGGACAGGTTGGCACCCCTCCACTTT.

V is TRBV7-9 and J is TRBJ2-7; 7 bases agree with TRBD1. CDR1 SEHNR and CDR2 FQNEAQ come from the germline V gene (reference sequence). The CDR3 length is 14 residues. V lost 1 base and J lost 4; bases outside the gene matches: 4. The CDR3 is CASSLGGGGYEQYF. In nucleotides, the CDR3 is TGTGCCAGCAGCTTAGGAGGGGGCGGATACGAGCAGTACTTC.

In DNA form, the CDR3 reads TGTGCCAGCTGGGGGCCCGGAAGCAATCAGCCCCAGCATTTT. Its translation: CASWGPGSNQPQHF. This chain uses TRBV27 with TRBJ1-5, with TRBD1 as a possible D gene (6 bases). From germline, CDR1 is MNHEY and CDR2 SMNVEV (reference sequence). V was cut by 8 bases and J by 1 base, with 12 bases left in between. The CDR3 contains 14 residues.

The rearrangement joins TRBV28 to TRBJ1-1, with 7 nucleotides matching TRBD1. The CDR3 loop spans 14 amino acids. V was clipped by 7 bases and J by 1 base; unmatched bases: 6. CDR1 MDHEN and CDR2 SYDVKM come from the germline V gene. DNA of the CDR3: TGTGCCAGCACCGTCGGACAGGCGAACACTGAAGCTTTCTTT. It specifies CASTVGQANTEAFF.

The chain has TRBV9 and TRBJ2-5, with 8 bases that match TRBD2. This CDR3 contains 15 residues. The trim removed 0 bases at V and 2 bases at J, leaving 3 bases unmatched. CDR1 is SGDLS, CDR2 YYNGEE, per germline. The DNA of the CDR3 is TGTGCCAGCAGCGTAGAAGGGACTAGACAAGAGACCCAGTACTTC. Translated, it gives CASSVEGTRQETQYF.

This chain joins TRBV15 and TRBJ2-1; D may be TRBD2 (7 bases). The V end was cut by 1 base, the J end by 9 bases, with 13 bases between. The CDR3 loop spans 14 amino acids. Looked up from germline, CDR1 is LNHNV and CDR2 is YYDKDF (reference sequence). CDR3 in DNA: TGTGCCACCAGCAGAGTTAGGGGGGAGGGTGAGCAGTTCTTC. As protein: CATSRVRGEGEQFF.

The chain links TRBV11-2 to TRBJ2-2, with 9 bases fitting TRBD2. The CDR3 is 16 residues long. V shed 5 bases and J 7 bases; nucleotides not matched to a gene: 11. Germline CDR1 is SGHAT and CDR2 is FQNNGV. CDR3 protein: CASSLAPGLAVGELFF. The CDR3 DNA reads as TGTGCCAGCAGCCTAGCGCCGGGACTAGCTGTCGGGGAGCTGTTTTTT.

The V gene is TRBV6-5, the J gene TRBJ1-5; D is possibly TRBD1 (5 bases). The CDR3 is 14 amino acids. V lost 6 bases and J lost 0, with 9 bases in between. Germline CDR1 reads MNHEY; CDR2 reads SVGAGI. CDR3 in amino acids: CASRWGTSNQPQHF. CDR3 nucleotide sequence: TGTGCCAGCAGGTGGGGCACTAGCAATCAGCCCCAGCATTTT.

The chain couples TRBV10-3 to TRBJ1-5; a possible D gene is TRBD1 (5 bases). Trimming took 2 bases from V and 7 from J, leaving 12 bases between them. The CDR3 length is 14 residues. Germline assignment: CDR1 ENHRY and CDR2 SYGVKD. CDR3 protein: CAISEGRAGQPQHF. The CDR3, as DNA: TGTGCCATCAGTGAGGGCAGGGCAGGACAGCCCCAGCATTTT.

The chain couples TRBV25-1 to TRBJ1-6, with D tentatively TRBD1 (5 bases). The length of the CDR3 is 13 residues. Germline V gives CDR1 MGHDK, CDR2 SYGVNS. Trimming removed 8 bases at V and 8 bases at J, with 13 bases between. Here the CDR3 DNA reads TGTGCCAGCTCACCAGGGCCGGATTCACCCCTCCACTTT. It specifies CASSPGPDSPLHF.

V is TRBV4-2 and J is TRBJ2-7; 10 bases agree with TRBD2. Germline V CDR1 and CDR2: LGHNA, YNFKEQ. Trimming cost V 4 bases and J 6 bases; bases outside gene matches: 15. This CDR3 has 17 residues. This chain's CDR3 is CASSRGGTSANPGEQYF. The DNA of the CDR3 is TGTGCCAGCAGCCGGGGGGGGACTAGCGCTAATCCTGGCGAGCAGTACTTC.

This clone showed up just once. V gene TRBV2 combines with J gene TRBJ2-7; TRBD1 matches 8 bases. Trimming cost V 4 bases and J 4 bases; bases outside gene matches: 3. Looked up from germline, CDR1 is SNHLY and CDR2 is FYNNEI. The CDR3 extends over 13 amino acids. The CDR3 DNA follows: TGTGCCAGCAGTGGCCAGGGGGCATACGAGCAGTACTTC. This codes for CASSGQGAYEQYF.

This clone was counted once. The chain employs TRBV28 and TRBJ1-2; weak D call: TRBD1 (5 bases). V was cut by 6 bases and J by 8 bases, with 7 bases left in between. The CDR3 extends over 10 amino acids. In germline, CDR1 is MDHEN, CDR2 SYDVKM. CDR3 sequence reads: CASRRGGYTF. The CDR3 DNA reads TGTGCCAGCAGACGGGGGGGCTACACCTTC.

The rearrangement links TRBV19 to TRBJ2-6; 8 bases agree with TRBD1. Germline V gives CDR1 LNHDA, CDR2 SQIVND (reference sequence). This CDR3 spans 17 amino acids. V shed 5 bases and J 0 bases; nucleotides not matched to a gene: 6. CDR3 nucleotide sequence: TGTGCCAGTAGTCCGGACAGGGCGTTCTCTGGGGCCAACGTCCTGACTTTC. Its protein product is CASSPDRAFSGANVLTF.

This chain uses TRBV4-1 with TRBJ1-5; D is uncertain. The V and J ends lost 2 bases and 1 base respectively, with 9 bases between them. Looked up from germline, CDR1 is MGHRA and CDR2 is YSYEKL. This CDR3 contains 15 residues. In DNA form, the CDR3 reads TGCGCCAGCAGCCAATCAGGTCGGAGCAATCAGCCCCAGCATTTT. Encoded protein: CASSQSGRSNQPQHF.